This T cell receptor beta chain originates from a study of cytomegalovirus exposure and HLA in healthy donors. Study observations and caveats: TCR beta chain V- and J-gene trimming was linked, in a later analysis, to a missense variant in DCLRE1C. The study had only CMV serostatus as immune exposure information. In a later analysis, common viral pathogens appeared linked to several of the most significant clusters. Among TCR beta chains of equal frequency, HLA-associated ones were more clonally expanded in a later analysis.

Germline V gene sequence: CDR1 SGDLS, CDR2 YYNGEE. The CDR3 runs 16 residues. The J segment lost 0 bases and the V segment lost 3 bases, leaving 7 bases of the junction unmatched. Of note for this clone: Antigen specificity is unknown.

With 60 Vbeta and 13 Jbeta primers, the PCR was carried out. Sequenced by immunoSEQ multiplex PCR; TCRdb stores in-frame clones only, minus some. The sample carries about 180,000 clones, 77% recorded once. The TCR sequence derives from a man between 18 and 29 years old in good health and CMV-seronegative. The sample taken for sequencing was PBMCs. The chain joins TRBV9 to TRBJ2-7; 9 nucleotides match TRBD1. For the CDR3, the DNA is TGTGCCAGCAGCGGAGGGGACAGGGCGAACTCCTACGAGCAGTACTTC. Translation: CASSGGDRANSYEQYF.